This T cell receptor beta chain was sequenced for a study of blood T cell repertoires in COVID-19. Study-level background: Researchers got acute and convalescent COVID-19 samples from the United States, Italy and Spain. PBMCs, B-cell-depleted T cells, or T cells provided the cDNA or gDNA that made up the material.

CDR1 is MGHRA and CDR2 is YSYEKL in the germline V gene. CDR3 size: 16 residues. Trimming removed 0 bases at V and 7 bases at J, with 16 bases between. In the original processing: Amplification with reference gene primers provided the estimates of nucleated cell counts. Generated by immunoSEQ multiplex PCR, the TCRdb table keeps only in-frame clones and is missing some. From that table come the V and J calls and clone size; the DNA was used to work out D and trimming. Among 200,000 to 250,000 clones, 88% were seen once, and the ten largest hold 1.5%. This sequence originates from a man in his late teens or twenties with active or convalescent COVID-19. V is TRBV4-1 and J is TRBJ1-5; a weak D match, TRBD1 (5 bases). The source material was peripheral blood. The CDR3 sequence is CASSQERSGFGQPQHF. CDR3 bases: TGCGCCAGCAGCCAAGAAAGGTCAGGGTTCGGGCAGCCCCAGCATTTT.